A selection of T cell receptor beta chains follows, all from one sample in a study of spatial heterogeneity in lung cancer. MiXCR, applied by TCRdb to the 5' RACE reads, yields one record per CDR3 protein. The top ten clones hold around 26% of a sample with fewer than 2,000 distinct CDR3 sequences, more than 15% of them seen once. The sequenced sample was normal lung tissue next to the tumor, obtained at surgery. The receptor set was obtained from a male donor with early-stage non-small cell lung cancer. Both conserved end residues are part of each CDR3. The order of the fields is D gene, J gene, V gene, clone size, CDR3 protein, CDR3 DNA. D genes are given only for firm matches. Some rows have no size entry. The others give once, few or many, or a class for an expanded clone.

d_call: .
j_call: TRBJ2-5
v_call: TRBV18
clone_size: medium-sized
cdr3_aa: CASSPARGDQETQYF
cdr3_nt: TGTGCCAGCTCACCGGCCAGGGGCGACCAAGAGACCCAGTACTTC

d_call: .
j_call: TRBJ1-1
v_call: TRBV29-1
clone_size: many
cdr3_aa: CSVVSQGYTEAFF
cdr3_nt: TGCAGCGTTGTCTCTCAGGGTTACACTGAAGCTTTCTTT

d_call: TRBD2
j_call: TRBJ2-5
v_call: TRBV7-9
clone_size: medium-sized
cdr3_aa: CASSLGPAGGLRNQETQYF
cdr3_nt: TGTGCCAGCAGCTTAGGTCCCGCGGGAGGACTACGGAACCAAGAGACCCAGTACTTC

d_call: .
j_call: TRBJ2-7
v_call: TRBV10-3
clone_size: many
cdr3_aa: CAISASSGTYEQYF
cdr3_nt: TGTGCCATCAGTGCCTCCTCAGGGACCTACGAGCAGTACTTC

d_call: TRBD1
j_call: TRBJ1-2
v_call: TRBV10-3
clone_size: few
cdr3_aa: CAISPGQGNYGYTF
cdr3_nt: TGTGCCATCAGCCCGGGACAGGGAAACTATGGCTACACCTTC

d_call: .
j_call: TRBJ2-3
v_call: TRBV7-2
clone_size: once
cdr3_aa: CASSGVGDTQYF
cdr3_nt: TGTGCCAGCAGTGGGGTGGGGGATACGCAGTATTTT

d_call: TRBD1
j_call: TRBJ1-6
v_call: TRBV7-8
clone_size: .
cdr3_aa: CASSQWGTEDSPLHF
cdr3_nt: TGTGCCAGCAGCCAGTGGGGGACAGAGGATTCACCCCTCCACTTT

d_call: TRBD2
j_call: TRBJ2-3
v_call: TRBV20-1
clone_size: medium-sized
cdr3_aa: CSARTRTSGDTDTQYF
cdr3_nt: TGCAGTGCTAGGACGAGGACTAGCGGAGACACAGATACGCAGTATTTT

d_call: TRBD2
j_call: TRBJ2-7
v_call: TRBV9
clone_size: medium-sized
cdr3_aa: CASSVGGTSSEQYF
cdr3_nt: TGTGCCAGCAGCGTAGGAGGGACTAGCTCCGAGCAGTACTTC

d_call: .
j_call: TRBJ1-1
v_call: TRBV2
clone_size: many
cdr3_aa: CASSPRTLNTEAFF
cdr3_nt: TGTGCCAGCAGTCCCAGGACATTGAACACTGAAGCTTTCTTT

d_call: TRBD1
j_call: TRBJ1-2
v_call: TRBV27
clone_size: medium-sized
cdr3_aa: CASRFLDRGDGYTF
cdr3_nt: TGTGCCAGCAGATTCTTGGACAGGGGCGATGGCTACACCTTC

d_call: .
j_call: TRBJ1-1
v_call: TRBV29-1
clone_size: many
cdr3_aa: CSGASLNTEAFF
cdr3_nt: TGCAGCGGGGCGTCATTAAACACTGAAGCTTTCTTT

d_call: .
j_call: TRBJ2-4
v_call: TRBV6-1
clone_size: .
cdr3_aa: CASSESLSGSIAKNIQYF
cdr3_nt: TGTGCCAGCAGTGAAAGCTTGTCCGGGTCGATAGCCAAAAACATTCAGTACTTC

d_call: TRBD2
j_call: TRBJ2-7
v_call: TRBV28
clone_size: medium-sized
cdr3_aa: CASWTGGPYEQYF
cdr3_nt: TGTGCCAGTTGGACGGGAGGACCCTACGAGCAGTACTTC

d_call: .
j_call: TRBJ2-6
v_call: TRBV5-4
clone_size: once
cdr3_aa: CASSLGNSGANVLTF
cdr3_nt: TGTGCCAGCAGCTTGGGGAACTCTGGGGCCAACGTCCTGACTTTC

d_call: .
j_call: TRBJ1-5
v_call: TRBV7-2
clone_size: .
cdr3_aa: CASSLGYNQPQHF
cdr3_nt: TGTGCCAGCAGCTTAGGGTACAATCAGCCCCAGCATTTT

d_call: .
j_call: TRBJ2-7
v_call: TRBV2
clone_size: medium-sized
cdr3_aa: CASGSDVSYEQYF
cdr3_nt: TGTGCCAGTGGATCAGACGTTTCCTACGAGCAGTACTTC

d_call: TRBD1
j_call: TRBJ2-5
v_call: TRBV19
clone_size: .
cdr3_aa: CASSRDRGQETQYF
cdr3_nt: TGTGCCAGTAGCCGGGACAGGGGCCAAGAGACCCAGTACTTC

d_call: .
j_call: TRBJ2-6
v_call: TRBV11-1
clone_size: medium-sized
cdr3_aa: CASSLRTLSGVLTF
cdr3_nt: TGTGCCAGCAGCTTACGCACCCTCAGCGGCGTCCTGACTTTC

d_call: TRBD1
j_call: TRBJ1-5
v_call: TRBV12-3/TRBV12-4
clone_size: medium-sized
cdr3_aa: CASSVTGQGVQPQHF
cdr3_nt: TGTGCCAGCAGTGTTACGGGACAGGGTGTTCAGCCCCAGCATTTT

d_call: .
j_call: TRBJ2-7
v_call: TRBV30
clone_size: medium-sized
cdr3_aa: CAWSGPGSYEQYF
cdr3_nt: TGTGCCTGGAGTGGTCCGGGCTCCTACGAGCAGTACTTC

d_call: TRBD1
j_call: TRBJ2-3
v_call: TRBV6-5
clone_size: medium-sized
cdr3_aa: CASKGGSWTDTQYF
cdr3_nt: TGTGCCAGCAAAGGGGGCTCTTGGACAGATACGCAGTATTTT

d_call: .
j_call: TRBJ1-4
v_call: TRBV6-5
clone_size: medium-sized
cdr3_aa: CASGVTGSNEKLFF
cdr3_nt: TGTGCCAGCGGCGTCACAGGGTCTAATGAAAAACTGTTTTTT

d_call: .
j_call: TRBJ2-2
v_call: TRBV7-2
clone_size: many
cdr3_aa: CASSYTGADTKELFF
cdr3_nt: TGTGCCAGCAGTTACACGGGCGCGGATACCAAAGAGCTGTTTTTT

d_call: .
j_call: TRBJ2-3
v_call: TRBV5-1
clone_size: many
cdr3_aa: CASSKDPEGTQYF
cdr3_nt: TGCGCCAGCAGCAAGGACCCGGAGGGGACGCAGTATTTT

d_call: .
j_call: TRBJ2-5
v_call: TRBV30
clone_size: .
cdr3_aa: CAWSATNSGTQYF
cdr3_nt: TGTGCCTGGAGTGCGACTAACAGCGGGACCCAGTACTTC

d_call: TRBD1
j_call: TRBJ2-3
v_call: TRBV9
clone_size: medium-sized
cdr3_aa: CASSGPTGVDTQYF
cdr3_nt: TGTGCCAGCAGCGGACCCACAGGGGTCGATACGCAGTATTTT

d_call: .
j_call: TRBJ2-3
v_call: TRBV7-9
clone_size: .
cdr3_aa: CASSPPPSTDTQYF
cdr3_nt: TGTGCCAGCAGTCCGCCGCCCTCCACAGATACGCAGTATTTT

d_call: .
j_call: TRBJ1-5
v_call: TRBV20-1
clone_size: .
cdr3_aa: CSASGWEGNSNQPQHF
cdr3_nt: TGCAGTGCTAGTGGTTGGGAGGGGAATAGCAATCAGCCCCAGCATTTT

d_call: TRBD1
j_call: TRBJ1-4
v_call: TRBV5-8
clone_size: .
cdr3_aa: CASSEGTGTGEEKLFF
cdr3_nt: TGTGCCAGCAGCGAAGGAACCGGGACAGGGGAAGAAAAACTGTTTTTT

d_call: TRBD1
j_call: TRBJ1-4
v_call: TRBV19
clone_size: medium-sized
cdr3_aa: CASSASGTGHEKLFF
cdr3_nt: TGTGCCAGTAGTGCCTCCGGGACAGGGCATGAAAAACTGTTTTTT

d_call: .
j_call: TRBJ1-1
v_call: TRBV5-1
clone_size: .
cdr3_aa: CASSQAGMHTEAFF
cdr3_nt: TGCGCCAGCAGCCAGGCTGGAATGCACACTGAAGCTTTCTTT

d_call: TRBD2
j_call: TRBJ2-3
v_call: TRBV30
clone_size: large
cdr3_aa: CAWSRGLAGGPPDTQYF
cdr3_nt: TGTGCCTGGAGCCGGGGACTAGCGGGAGGGCCTCCCGATACGCAGTATTTT

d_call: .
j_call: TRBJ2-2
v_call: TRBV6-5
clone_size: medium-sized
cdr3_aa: CASSLKFSAPGELFF
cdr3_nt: TGTGCCAGCAGTTTAAAGTTCTCGGCCCCCGGGGAGCTGTTTTTT

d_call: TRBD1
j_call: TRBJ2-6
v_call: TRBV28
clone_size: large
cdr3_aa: CASRPQSGQVTF
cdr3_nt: TGTGCCAGCAGGCCACAATCTGGACAGGTGACTTTC

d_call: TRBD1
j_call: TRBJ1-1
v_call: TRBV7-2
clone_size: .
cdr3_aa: CASSPRGGQRDTEAFF
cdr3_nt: TGTGCCAGCAGCCCGCGAGGGGGACAGCGAGACACTGAAGCTTTCTTT

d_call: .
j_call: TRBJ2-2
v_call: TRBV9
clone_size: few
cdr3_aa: CASSPLGAGELFF
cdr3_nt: TGTGCCAGCAGCCCACTGGGGGCCGGGGAGCTGTTTTTT

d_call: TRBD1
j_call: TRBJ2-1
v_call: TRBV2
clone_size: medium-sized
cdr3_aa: CACPGQGLSSSYNEQFF
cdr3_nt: TGTGCCTGTCCGGGACAGGGTCTCTCCAGCTCCTACAATGAGCAGTTCTTC

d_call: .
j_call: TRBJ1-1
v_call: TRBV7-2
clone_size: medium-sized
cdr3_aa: CASSLNVAGNTEAFF
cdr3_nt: TGTGCCAGCAGCTTAAACGTGGCAGGGAACACTGAAGCTTTCTTT

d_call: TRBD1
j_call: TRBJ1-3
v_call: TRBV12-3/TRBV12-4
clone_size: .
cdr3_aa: CASRGQGSSGNTIYF
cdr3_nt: TGTGCCAGCAGGGGACAGGGCTCATCTGGAAACACCATATATTTT

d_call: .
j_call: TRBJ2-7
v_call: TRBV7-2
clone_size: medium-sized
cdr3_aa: CASSLGVGLGRHYSYEQYF
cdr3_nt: TGTGCCAGCAGCTTAGGAGTAGGTTTAGGACGGCACTACTCCTACGAGCAGTACTTC

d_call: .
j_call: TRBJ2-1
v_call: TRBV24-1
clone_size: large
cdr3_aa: CATSDLQLEGGEQFF
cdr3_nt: TGTGCCACCAGTGATTTGCAGCTCGAAGGCGGTGAGCAGTTCTTC

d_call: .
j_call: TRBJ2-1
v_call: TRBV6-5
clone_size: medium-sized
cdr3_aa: CASSYAGNNEQFF
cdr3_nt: TGTGCCAGCAGTTACGCTGGCAACAATGAGCAGTTCTTC

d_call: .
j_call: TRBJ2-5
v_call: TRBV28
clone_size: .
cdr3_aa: CASSPSRLIETQYF
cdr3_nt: TGTGCCAGCAGTCCGTCCCGGCTTATCGAGACCCAGTACTTC